This record covers a single T cell receptor beta chain. Its antigen remains unidentified. This sample was included in a study of T cell responses to AZD1222 COVID-19 vaccine. Findings and limits, study-wide: Across spike, vaccine-associated CD4 TCRs were found, dominant at 160-218 and 743-854. Most donors were white British, females outnumbered males, and clonal diversity was possibly underestimated. Spike-specific TCR breadth and depth rose after two AZD1222 doses.

The CDR3 is made up of 11 amino acids. CDR1 is ENHRY and CDR2 is SYGVKD in the germline V gene. V shed 8 bases and J 7 bases; nucleotides not matched to a gene: 3. Profiled with immunoSEQ multiplex PCR; TCRdb holds only in-frame clones, not every one. This sample has around 140,000 clones; 91% occur once, and the top ten carry approximately 1.5%. This TCR was sampled from an adult in good health. The V call is TRBV10-3, the J call TRBJ2-7; TRBD1 agrees at 9 bases. Sequenced material: peripheral blood, taken on day 0 of AZD1222 vaccination. This chain's CDR3 is CAIGGQGEQYF. In nucleotides, the CDR3 is TGTGCCATCGGGGGACAGGGAGAGCAGTACTTC.